One and the same sample provided the 2 T cell receptor beta chains below, sequenced in a study of metastatic and nonmetastatic thyroid tumors. Thyroid surgery took place with no prior treatment in any patient. TCRdb re-called clones from the PCR reads using MiXCR. Of approximately 31,000 clones in the sample, approximately 29% are singletons; the top ten hold approximately 30%. The sample was blood. The source of these receptors is a female donor with papillary thyroid cancer or a benign thyroid nodule (not recorded which). Some clones in this sample may be carry-over from other donors' samples.

This clone was observed a handful of times. The rearrangement joins TRBV27 to TRBJ2-3, with D uncertain. With 6 bases removed from V and 3 bases from J, the gap between germline ends came to 16 bases. The CDR3 is 15 residues long. Germline V gene sequence: CDR1 MNHEY, CDR2 SMNVEV (reference sequence). In DNA, the CDR3 is TGTGCCAGCAGACCCGGGCCATCGGCGACAGATACGCAGTATTTT. It encodes CASRPGPSATDTQYF.

This clone appeared many times. V gene TRBV5-1 combines with J gene TRBJ2-5; TRBD1 matches 8 bases. The germline gives CDR1 SGHRS, CDR2 YFSETQ. With 4 bases clipped from V and 5 bases from J, the junction kept 10 bases outside the gene matches. This CDR3 is built from 15 residues. CDR3 amino acids: CASSPGTGPGETQYF. CDR3 coding DNA: TGCGCCAGCAGCCCCGGGACAGGCCCGGGGGAGACCCAGTACTTC.